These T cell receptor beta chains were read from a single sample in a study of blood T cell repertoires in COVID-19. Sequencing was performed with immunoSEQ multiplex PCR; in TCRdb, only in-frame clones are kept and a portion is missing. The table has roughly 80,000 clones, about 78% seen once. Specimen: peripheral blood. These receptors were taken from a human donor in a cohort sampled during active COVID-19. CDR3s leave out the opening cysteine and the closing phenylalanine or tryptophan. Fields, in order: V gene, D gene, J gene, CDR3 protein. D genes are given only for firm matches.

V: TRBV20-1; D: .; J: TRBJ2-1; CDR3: SASSTGDYNEQF
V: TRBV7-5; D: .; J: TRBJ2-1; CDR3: ARSGRTSGVDNEQF
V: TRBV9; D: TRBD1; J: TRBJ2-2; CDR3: ASSDPGQLTGELF
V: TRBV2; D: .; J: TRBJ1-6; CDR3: ASSVNRAADSPLH
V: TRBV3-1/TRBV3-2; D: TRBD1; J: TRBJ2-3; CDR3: ASSSPGTGKDTQY
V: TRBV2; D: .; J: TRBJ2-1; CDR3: ASLLPGRQGANEQF
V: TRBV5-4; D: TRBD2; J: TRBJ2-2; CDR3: ASSMGLAGGKTGELF
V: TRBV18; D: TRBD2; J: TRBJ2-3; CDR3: ASSPLWLAGGPSDTQY
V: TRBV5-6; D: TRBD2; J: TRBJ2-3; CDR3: ASRKRGLSTDTQY
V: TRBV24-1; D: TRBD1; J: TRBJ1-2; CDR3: ATSDPGTGGSLGYT
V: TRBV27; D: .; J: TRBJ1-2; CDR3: ASSLQGRGYT
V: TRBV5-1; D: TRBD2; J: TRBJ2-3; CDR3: ASSWGLATDTQY
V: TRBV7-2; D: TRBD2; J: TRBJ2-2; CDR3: ASSRPLAGVGGTGELF
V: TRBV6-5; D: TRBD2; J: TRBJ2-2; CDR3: ATRGTSLTGELF
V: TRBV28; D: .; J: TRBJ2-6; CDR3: ASSLGQVSGANVLT
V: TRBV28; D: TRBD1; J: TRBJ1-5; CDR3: ASREPGQGSNQPQH
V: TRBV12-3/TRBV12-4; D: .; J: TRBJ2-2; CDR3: ASSLSAGELF
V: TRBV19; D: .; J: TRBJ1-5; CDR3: ASISQGGNQPQH
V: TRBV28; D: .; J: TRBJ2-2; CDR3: ASSLVPWGAGELF
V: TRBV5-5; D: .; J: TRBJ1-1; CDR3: ASSSEVLARFETEAF
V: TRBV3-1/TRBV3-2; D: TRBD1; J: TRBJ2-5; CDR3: ASSQSRTDREETQY
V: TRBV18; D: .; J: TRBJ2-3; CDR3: ASTSTDTQY
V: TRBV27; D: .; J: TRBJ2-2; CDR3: ASRTAGELF
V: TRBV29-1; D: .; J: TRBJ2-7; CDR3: SVEGRVPYEQY
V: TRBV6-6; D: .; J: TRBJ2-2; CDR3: ASQIQGMAAGELF
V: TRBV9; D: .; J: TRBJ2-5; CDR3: ASSTAPGQTGETQY
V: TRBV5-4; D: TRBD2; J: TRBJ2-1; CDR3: ASSALRGTRSGEQF
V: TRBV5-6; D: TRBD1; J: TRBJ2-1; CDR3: ASSFDRGQGNEQF
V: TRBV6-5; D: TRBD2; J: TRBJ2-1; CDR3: ASSPRGGGYNEQF
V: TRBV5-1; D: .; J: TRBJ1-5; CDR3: ASSLGQENQPQH
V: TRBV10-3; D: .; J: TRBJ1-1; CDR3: AISESGRGYTEAF
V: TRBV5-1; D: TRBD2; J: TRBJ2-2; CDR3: ASSFSGGANTGELF
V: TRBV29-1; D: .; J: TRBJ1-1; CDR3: SVEDQGPEAF
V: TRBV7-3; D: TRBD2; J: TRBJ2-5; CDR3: ASSYSGGAETQY
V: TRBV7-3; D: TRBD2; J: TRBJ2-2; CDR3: ASSPTSGGAGELF
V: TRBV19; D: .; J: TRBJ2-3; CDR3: ASSDTIDTQY
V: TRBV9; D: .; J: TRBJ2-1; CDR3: ASSVEGLALNEQF
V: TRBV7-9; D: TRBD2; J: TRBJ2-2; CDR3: ASSRPGEGANTGELF
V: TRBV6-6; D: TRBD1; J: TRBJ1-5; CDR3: ASSYPDRGNQPQH
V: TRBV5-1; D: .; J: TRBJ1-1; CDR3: ASSSYSGNTEAF
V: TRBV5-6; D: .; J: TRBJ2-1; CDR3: ASSWEGGRTDNEQF
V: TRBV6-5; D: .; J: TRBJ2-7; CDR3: ATLPGVSSYEQY